What follows are 22 T cell receptor beta chains derived from one specimen sequenced in a study of shared clonotypes between healthy human individuals. Measured with immunoSEQ multiplex PCR; TCRdb has only the in-frame clones, and not every one. The sample carries roughly 1,800,000 clones, about 94% recorded once. Naive CD8 cells lacked CD45RO and underwent positive selection for CCR7, leaving out terminally differentiated effector memory CD45RA+ cells. The sequenced sample consisted of naive CD8+ T cells sorted from blood. The origin of the receptors is a man younger than 35 in good health.

V is TRBV4-2 and J is TRBJ2-7; 10 bases agree with TRBD1. Trimming took 4 bases from V and 2 from J; bases not matched to a gene: 11. CDR3 length: 17 amino acids. Per the germline V gene, CDR1 is LGHNA and CDR2 is YNFKEQ. In DNA, the CDR3 is TGTGCCAGCAGCCCTCGGGGGACAGGGGACGCCACCTACGAGCAGTACTTC. Translation gives CASSPRGTGDATYEQYF.

About this clone: Distinct nucleotide sequences in the sample also encode this CDR3. This chain uses TRBV7-8 with TRBJ2-3; the D gene is possibly TRBD2 (5 bases). The CDR3 extends over 14 amino acids. The V end lost 0 bases, the J end lost 1 base, and 5 bases lay between the germline ends. The V gene's germline CDR1 is SGHVS and CDR2 FQNEAQ. CDR3 bases: TGTGCCAGCAGCTTAGCGGGAGGCACAGATACGCAGTATTTT. It is translated as CASSLAGGTDTQYF.

This chain joins TRBV9 and TRBJ1-2; TRBD1 might be the D (6 bases). The CDR3 has 16 amino acids. The V and J ends lost 3 bases and 4 bases respectively, with 19 bases between them. The germline gives CDR1 SGDLS, CDR2 YYNGEE. CDR3 nucleotides: TGTGCCAGCAGCGGAGGTAGGCGGGACAACCTCTATGGCTACACCTTC. Amino acid sequence: CASSGGRRDNLYGYTF.

With regard to this clone: The same CDR3 arises from other DNA sequences in this sample as well. The genes are TRBV30 and TRBJ1-1; D is unclear. Deletions cut 0 bases from V and 2 bases from J, with 7 bases between. Germline CDR1 reads GTSNPN; CDR2 reads SVGIG (reference sequence). The CDR3 has 13 amino acids. The chain's CDR3 is CAWSVSENTEAFF. CDR3 in DNA: TGTGCCTGGAGTGTAAGCGAAAACACTGAAGCTTTCTTT.

This chain uses TRBV7-6 with TRBJ1-1, with 7 bases fitting TRBD1. Germline V gives CDR1 SGHVS, CDR2 FNYEAQ. The CDR3 contains 15 residues. V dropped 3 bases and J dropped 2; count of bases not matched to a gene: 6. CDR3 region: CASSFRQGVNTEAFF. CDR3 nucleotides: TGTGCCAGCAGCTTCCGCCAGGGGGTCAACACTGAAGCTTTCTTT.

The chain combines TRBV11-2 with TRBJ1-4; D unresolved. V was trimmed by 5 bases and J by 7 bases, leaving 11 bases between them. Germline V lookup: CDR1 SGHAT, CDR2 FQNNGV. The CDR3 totals 13 residues. The CDR3 DNA follows: TGTGCCAGCAGCCCCCCCGGCTTTGAAAAACTGTTTTTT. The encoded protein is CASSPPGFEKLFF.

The chain combines TRBV4-1 with TRBJ2-1, with D possibly being TRBD2 (6 bases). CDR3 length: 17 residues. V lost 0 bases to trimming and J lost 8 bases, with 20 bases between them. CDR1 is MGHRA and CDR2 is YSYEKL in the germline V gene. The CDR3 loop reads CASSQDFGGGVLDEQFF. The CDR3 region has the DNA TGCGCCAGCAGCCAAGATTTCGGGGGAGGCGTTCTCGATGAGCAGTTCTTC.

The CDR3: CASSVVQVADTQYF. CDR3 coding DNA: TGTGCCAGCAGCGTAGTTCAGGTGGCAGATACGCAGTATTTT. The chain is built from TRBV9 and TRBJ2-3; D remains ambiguous. The CDR3 runs 14 residues. V was trimmed by 0 bases and J by 4 bases, leaving 9 bases between them. Looked up from germline, CDR1 is SGDLS and CDR2 is YYNGEE. The entire variable domain, with the rest obtained from reference TRBV9 and TRBJ2-3, is as follows: DSGVTQTPKHLITATGQRVTLRCSPRSGDLSVYWYQQSLDQGLQFLIQYYNGEERAKGNILERFSAQQFPDLHSELNLSSLELGDSALYFCASSVVQVADTQYFGPGTRLTVL.

The chain has TRBV10-3 and TRBJ2-7, with 7 positions matching TRBD1. The CDR3 length is 11 residues. Germline V gene data show CDR1 as ENHRY and CDR2 as SYGVKD. V gave up 7 bases and J gave up 12 bases; unmatched junction bases: 9. The CDR3 coding sequence is TGTGCCATCATGGTTGGACAGGTCATGTACTTC. Translating gives CAIMVGQVMYF.

The chain uses TRBV6-5 and TRBJ2-1, with no clear D. The CDR3 runs to 12 residues. The germline V and J ends were trimmed by 0 bases and 11 bases, with 8 bases remaining between them. The germline gives CDR1 MNHEY, CDR2 SVGAGI. Here the CDR3 DNA reads TGTGCCAGCAGTTACTCGGGGAACCAGCAGTTCTTC. Translated, it gives CASSYSGNQQFF.

The V gene is TRBV7-9, the J gene TRBJ2-5; weak D call: TRBD1 (6 bases). Trimming removed 8 bases from V and 9 bases from J, with 10 bases in between. This CDR3 region has 10 residues. Per the germline V gene, CDR1 is SEHNR and CDR2 is FQNEAQ (reference sequence). The CDR3 DNA sequence: TGTGCCAGCGTGGGGGCGGCCCAGTACTTC. This gives the protein CASVGAAQYF.

The V gene is TRBV10-3, the J gene TRBJ2-7, with 11 bases matching TRBD1. Germline V lookup: CDR1 ENHRY, CDR2 SYGVKD. This CDR3 comprises 14 residues. J gave up 2 bases and V 11 bases, and 8 bases lay outside the gene matches. DNA of the CDR3: TGTGCCGTGCGAGCGGGACAGGGGGCCTACGAGCAGTACTTC. Its protein is CAVRAGQGAYEQYF.

This chain links TRBV7-8 with TRBJ2-5; 15 bases are shared with TRBD2. The germline CDR1 and CDR2 sequences are SGHVS and FQNEAQ. CDR3 length equals 16 residues. J lost 4 bases, V lost 4 bases, and 4 bases had no gene match. CDR3 amino acids: CASSSGLAGGPETQYF. The CDR3 DNA reads as TGTGCCAGCAGCTCCGGACTAGCGGGAGGGCCAGAGACCCAGTACTTC.

About this clone: The sample has other DNA sequences that encode this CDR3 too. The rearrangement joins TRBV30 to TRBJ2-3; D may be TRBD1 (5 bases). Trimming took off 0 bases at V and 1 base at J, with 8 bases between the two ends. The CDR3 totals 14 residues. The germline CDR1 and CDR2 sequences are GTSNPN and SVGIG (reference sequence). The CDR3 spells CAWSVGAGTDTQYF. The CDR3 DNA reads TGTGCCTGGAGTGTAGGGGCAGGCACAGATACGCAGTATTTT. Based on the CDR3 plus reference TRBV30 and TRBJ2-3, the full variable domain is SQTIHQWPATLVQPVGSPLSLECTVEGTSNPNLYWYRQAAGRGLQLLFYSVGIGQISSEVPQNLSASRPQDRQFILSSKKLLLSDSGFYLCAWSVGAGTDTQYFGPGTRLTVL.

This sequence joins TRBV30 and TRBJ2-5; 8 bases are a match to TRBD1. J gave up 5 bases and V 2 bases, and 7 bases lay outside the gene matches. This CDR3 region has 14 residues. Per germline, CDR1 GTSNPN and CDR2 SVGIG (reference sequence). CDR3 residues: CAWSPGQGAETQYF. CDR3 bases: TGTGCCTGGAGTCCCGGACAGGGTGCTGAGACCCAGTACTTC.

This chain joins TRBV19 and TRBJ1-2, with TRBD1 matching 12 bases. J lost 7 bases, V lost 4 bases, and 10 bases had no gene match. The germline CDR1 and CDR2 sequences are LNHDA and SQIVND (reference sequence). The CDR3 runs 16 residues. The CDR3 region is CASSTIWGQGAFGYTF. For the CDR3, the DNA is TGTGCCAGTAGTACGATCTGGGGACAGGGGGCATTTGGCTACACCTTC.

The rearrangement links TRBV19 to TRBJ1-1; 7 bases match TRBD1. J was trimmed by 6 bases and V by 3 bases; bases with no gene match: 10. CDR1 is LNHDA, CDR2 SQIVND, per germline (reference sequence). The CDR3 consists of 15 residues. CDR3 coding DNA: TGTGCCAGTAGTATCGTAAAGGGGGCGGGGGCTGAAGCTTTCTTT. This encodes CASSIVKGAGAEAFF.

The genes are TRBV5-6 and TRBJ2-2; a weak D match, TRBD1 (5 bases). Trimming took off 4 bases at V and 3 bases at J, with 19 bases between the two ends. The CDR3 has 17 residues. Germline-derived CDR1 and CDR2 are SGHDT and YYEEEE. CDR3 sequence reads: CASSLTATTGYTGELFF. In DNA form, the CDR3 reads TGTGCCAGCAGCCTAACGGCAACTACAGGATACACCGGGGAGCTGTTTTTT.

The chain employs TRBV15 and TRBJ1-5; a weak D match, TRBD1 (6 bases). CDR1 is LNHNV, CDR2 YYDKDF, per germline (reference sequence). This CDR3 has 18 residues. Between the trimmed V and J ends, which lost 1 base and 2 bases, there was a span of 18 bases. The CDR3 region is CATSRGVPQGGGNQPQHF. The DNA for the CDR3 is TGTGCCACCAGCAGAGGGGTCCCACAGGGAGGAGGCAATCAGCCCCAGCATTTT.

This clone occurred once. Within the sample, other DNA sequences also encode this same CDR3. The chain combines TRBV5-1 with TRBJ1-1; D ambiguous. Deletions cut 3 bases from V and 2 bases from J, with 8 bases between. Germline loops: CDR1 SGHRS, CDR2 YFSETQ. CDR3 size: 13 residues. DNA of the CDR3: TGCGCCAGCAGCTCTACAGTTAACACTGAAGCTTTCTTT. Protein: CASSSTVNTEAFF.

The genes are TRBV7-9 and TRBJ2-1; perhaps TRBD1 as D (6 bases). The CDR3 length is 15 residues. The V gene's germline CDR1 is SEHNR and CDR2 FQNEAQ (reference sequence). V gave up 2 bases and J gave up 1 base, with 9 bases separating them. The CDR3 nucleotides are TGTGCCAGCAGCTTAAAAGGACAGTCCTACAATGAGCAGTTCTTC. It codes for CASSLKGQSYNEQFF.

The rearrangement uses TRBV19 and TRBJ2-1; maybe TRBD2 (6 bases). Germline-derived CDR1 and CDR2 are LNHDA and SQIVND (reference sequence). CDR3 size: 13 residues. Trimming took 5 bases from V and 7 from J, leaving 12 bases between them. The CDR3 loop reads CASSPGTSNEQFF. Written as DNA, the CDR3 is TGTGCCAGTAGTCCAGGGACTTCGAATGAGCAGTTCTTC.